The 9 T cell receptor beta chains below all came from one sample that was sequenced in a study of blood T cell repertoires in COVID-19 (dated by TCRdb to 2020 to 2021). The library was prepared using the immunoSEQ multiplex PCR assay. TCRdb's version of the immuneACCESS table is confined to in-frame rearrangements and falls short of the full clone set. An unresolved V gene accounts for under half of the shortfall where checked; the remainder is of unknown origin. This sample has about 120,000 clones in its table, and around 88% of those were observed once. About a fifth of the sample goes to the ten largest clones. Material for sequencing was peripheral blood. Receptor source: a human donor with acute or convalescent COVID-19. The donor label of this sample is uncertain.

The chain joins TRBV6-1 to TRBJ1-2, with TRBD1 matching over 8 bases. This CDR3 comprises 16 residues. Germline lookup yields CDR1 MNHNS and CDR2 SASEGT. With 3 bases clipped from V and 4 bases from J, the junction kept 10 bases outside the gene matches. This chain's CDR3 is CASSEGGTGGSYGYTF. CDR3 bases: TGTGCCAGCAGTGAGGGGGGCACAGGGGGTAGCTATGGCTACACCTTC.

This rearrangement joins TRBV3-1 (or the pseudogene TRBV3-2) to TRBJ1-3; D is unclear. CDR1 and CDR2 from the germline V gene are LGHDT and YNNKEL (reference sequence). This CDR3 has 19 residues. With 4 bases removed from V and 4 bases from J, the gap between germline ends came to 26 bases. The DNA for the CDR3 is TGTGCCAGCAGCCTAAAAGACCGTACTGTGACTGCAGTAGGAAACACCATATATTTT. Translating it yields CASSLKDRTVTAVGNTIYF.

The chain combines TRBV2 with TRBJ1-6; 7 bases are shared with TRBD1. CDR1 SNHLY and CDR2 FYNNEI come from the germline V gene. The length of the CDR3 is 14 residues. V lost 8 bases, J lost 6 bases, and 7 bases stayed unmatched. The CDR3 DNA reads as TGTGCCAGCGCCGCCGGGACAGCTAATTCACCCCTCCACTTT. Its translation: CASAAGTANSPLHF.

This clone is a singleton in its sample. The rearrangement uses TRBV28 and TRBJ1-5; weak D call: TRBD1 (5 bases). Germline assignment: CDR1 MDHEN and CDR2 SYDVKM. This CDR3 has 15 residues. V lost 5 bases to trimming and J lost 6 bases, with 17 bases between them. As DNA, the CDR3 is TGTGCCAGCAGTCGCGGGGCCCTAGTGGGTCAGCCCCAGCATTTT. Translated: CASSRGALVGQPQHF.

The rearrangement links TRBV5-6 to TRBJ2-7; 9 positions agree with TRBD1. The CDR3 length is 14 residues. CDR1 is SGHDT and CDR2 is YYEEEE in the germline V gene. With 2 bases clipped from V and 4 bases from J, the junction kept 4 bases outside the gene matches. CDR3 sequence: CASSLGTGRYEQYF. The CDR3 DNA reads as TGTGCCAGCAGCTTAGGGACAGGGCGATACGAGCAGTACTTC.

In this sample, this clone turned up once. The chain carries TRBV19 and TRBJ2-3; tentative D call: TRBD2 (5 bases). Trimming shortened V by 6 bases and J by 2 bases, and 12 bases separated the two germline ends. Per germline, CDR1 LNHDA and CDR2 SQIVND (reference sequence). This CDR3 spans 14 amino acids. Written as DNA, the CDR3 is TGTGCCAGTAGCGGGATTTCCCTCACAGATACGCAGTATTTT. It translates to CASSGISLTDTQYF. Full variable domain (remainder filled in from reference TRBV19 and TRBJ2-3): DGGITQSPKYLFRKEGQNVTLSCEQNLNHDAMYWYRQDPGQGLRLIYYSQIVNDFQKGDIAEGYSVSREKKESFPLTVTSAQKNPTAFYLCASSGISLTDTQYFGPGTRLTVL.

The rearrangement joins TRBV18 to TRBJ2-1; 10 positions agree with TRBD1. V lost 5 bases, J lost 6 bases, and 4 bases stayed unmatched. CDR3 size: 14 residues. Germline loops: CDR1 KGHSH, CDR2 LQKENI. Here the CDR3 reads CASSERDRGNEQFF. In DNA form, the CDR3 reads TGTGCCAGCTCAGAAAGGGACAGGGGCAATGAGCAGTTCTTC.

The rearrangement links TRBV7-2 to TRBJ1-2; 7 bases agree with TRBD1. J gave up 7 bases and V 3 bases, and 5 bases lay outside the gene matches. This CDR3 has 13 residues. Germline-derived CDR1 and CDR2 are SGHTA and FQGNSA. The CDR3 sequence is CASSFEGARGYTF. The CDR3 region has the DNA TGTGCCAGCAGCTTCGAGGGGGCGCGTGGCTACACCTTC. Full variable domain (remainder filled in from reference TRBV7-2 and TRBJ1-2): GAGVSQSPSNKVTEKGKDVELRCDPISGHTALYWYRQSLGQGLEFLIYFQGNSAPDKSGLPSDRFSAERTGGSVSTLTIQRTQQEDSAVYLCASSFEGARGYTFGSGTRLTVV.

The rearrangement links TRBV28 to TRBJ2-1, with D perhaps TRBD2 (5 bases). This CDR3 has 12 residues. Per germline, CDR1 MDHEN and CDR2 SYDVKM. V lost 5 bases and J 7 bases, leaving 9 bases between the germline ends. CDR3 bases: TGTGCCAGCAGTCAACTAGGTAATGAGCAGTTCTTC. Residues: CASSQLGNEQFF.